These 13 T cell receptor beta chains came from one sample sequenced in a study of T cell responses to AZD1222 COVID-19 vaccine. The repertoire was sequenced with immunoSEQ multiplex PCR; TCRdb's copy has only in-frame clones and lacks some. The repertoire holds approximately 100,000 clones, with roughly 87% as singletons. The material sequenced was peripheral blood, taken on day 0 of AZD1222 vaccination. Every receptor here comes from an adult in good health.

CDR3 in DNA: TGTGCCATCAGTGAGAAGGTAGCGGGGCCCAGGGGCACAGATACGCAGTATTTT. This sequence encodes CAISEKVAGPRGTDTQYF. The rearrangement joins TRBV10-3 to TRBJ2-3, with TRBD2 matching 8 bases. The CDR3 runs to 18 residues. The junction had 11 bases not matched to a gene; V was cut back by 2 bases and J by 1 base. The germline V gene has CDR1 ENHRY and CDR2 SYGVKD.

V and J are TRBV18 and TRBJ2-4; 8 bases fit TRBD1. This CDR3 spans 18 amino acids. CDR1 KGHSH and CDR2 LQKENI come from the germline V gene. Germline trimming cut 1 base from V and 5 bases from J; bases unmatched to any gene: 13. This chain's CDR3 is CASSPLALAGGFENIQYF. CDR3 sequence (DNA): TGTGCCAGCTCACCACTGGCGTTGGCAGGGGGCTTTGAAAACATTCAGTACTTC.

To note about this clone: This specimen includes other DNA sequences encoding the same CDR3. The V and J genes are TRBV28 and TRBJ2-7; D uncertain. Trimming took 2 bases from V and 4 from J, leaving 3 bases between them. CDR3 length: 11 residues. Germline V gene data show CDR1 as MDHEN and CDR2 as SYDVKM. The CDR3 loop reads CASSLRYEQYF. Written as DNA, the CDR3 is TGTGCCAGCAGTTTACGTTACGAGCAGTACTTC.

The rearrangement joins TRBV21-1 to TRBJ2-1; TRBD1, as called in the table, went unchecked against the DNA. TRBV21-1 is annotated as a pseudogene. The CDR3 is 15 residues long. The CDR3 loop reads CASSKDGRVRDEQFF. CDR3 DNA sequence: TGTGCCAGCAGCAAAGACGGCAGGGTCAGGGATGAGCAGTTCTTC.

This CDR3 is CASSLLATYGYTF. The DNA of the CDR3 is TGTGCCAGCAGTTTATTAGCGACTTATGGCTACACCTTC. The chain has TRBV28 and TRBJ1-2; D not resolved. The CDR3 loop spans 13 amino acids. Per germline, CDR1 MDHEN and CDR2 SYDVKM. Between the trimmed V and J ends, which lost 1 base and 5 bases, there was a span of 8 bases.

Only one count was recorded for this clone. V gene TRBV3-1 (or the pseudogene TRBV3-2) combines with J gene TRBJ2-2, with no clear D. Germline CDR1 reads LGHDT; CDR2 reads YNNKEL (reference sequence). The V end lost 3 bases, the J end lost 6 bases, and 8 bases lay between the germline ends. The length of the CDR3 is 13 residues. The CDR3 DNA sequence: TGTGCCAGCAGCCATGGTCGGGCCGGGGAGCTGTTTTTT. It codes for CASSHGRAGELFF.

The chain combines TRBV3-1 (or the pseudogene TRBV3-2) with TRBJ2-7; perhaps TRBD2 as D (6 bases). The CDR3 runs to 15 residues. V lost 1 base and J lost 2, with 12 bases in between. In germline, CDR1 is LGHDT, CDR2 YNNKEL (reference sequence). The CDR3 DNA sequence: TGTGCCAGCAGCCAAGGACTAGTATTTGCCTACGAGCAGTACTTC. Translated, it gives CASSQGLVFAYEQYF.

This clone has only a few counts. The chain uses TRBV5-8 and TRBJ2-1; 15 bases line up with TRBD2. Looked up from germline, CDR1 is SGHTS and CDR2 is YDEGEE. V lost 3 bases to trimming and J lost 9 bases; unmatched junction nucleotides: 4. The CDR3 totals 15 residues. The CDR3: CASSWTSGRAGEQFF. The CDR3 DNA is TGTGCCAGCAGCTGGACTAGCGGGAGGGCCGGTGAGCAGTTCTTC.

This clone is medium-sized by share. The gene calls are TRBV20-1 and TRBJ2-2; 7 nucleotides agree with TRBD2. The V gene's germline CDR1 is DFQATT and CDR2 SNEGSKA (reference sequence). The CDR3 consists of 15 residues. V lost 3 bases, J lost 2 bases, and 6 bases stayed unmatched. The CDR3, as DNA: TGCAGTGCTAGTAAGGCGGGAGTAAACACCGGGGAGCTGTTTTTT. This sequence encodes CSASKAGVNTGELFF.

The V gene is TRBV28, the J gene TRBJ2-5; maybe TRBD1 (6 bases). CDR3 size: 15 residues. V was trimmed by 6 bases and J by 1 base, leaving 15 bases between them. The germline V gene encodes CDR1 MDHEN and CDR2 SYDVKM. In DNA, the CDR3 is TGTGCCAGCAGATCTCAGGGGACCAGCCAAGAGACCCAGTACTTC. Encoded protein: CASRSQGTSQETQYF.

The V gene is TRBV6-5, the J gene TRBJ2-5, with D perhaps matching TRBD2 (6 bases). The CDR3 is 14 amino acids. Germline assignment: CDR1 MNHEY and CDR2 SVGAGI. The germline V and J ends were trimmed by 2 bases and 2 bases, with 9 bases remaining between them. DNA of the CDR3: TGTGCCAGCAGTTACCCGGGGGATCAAGAGACCCAGTACTTC. Its translation is CASSYPGDQETQYF.

The CDR3 spells CASSPRQISNTEAFF. DNA of the CDR3: TGTGCCAGCTCACCGAGACAGATCTCGAACACTGAAGCTTTCTTT. V gene TRBV18 combines with J gene TRBJ1-1, with D perhaps matching TRBD1 (5 bases). The CDR3 sequence is 15 residues long. The germline V gene encodes CDR1 KGHSH and CDR2 LQKENI. The ends were cut back, 3 bases at V and 1 base at J, with 12 bases in the middle.

The V and J genes are TRBV4-1 and TRBJ2-3, with 13 bases that match TRBD2. Germline-derived CDR1 and CDR2 are MGHRA and YSYEKL. V shed 3 bases and J 5 bases; nucleotides not matched to a gene: 8. The CDR3 spans 17 residues. The CDR3 spells CASSQALAGGRGDTQYF. The CDR3 coding sequence is TGCGCCAGCAGCCAGGCACTAGCGGGAGGGCGGGGAGATACGCAGTATTTT.